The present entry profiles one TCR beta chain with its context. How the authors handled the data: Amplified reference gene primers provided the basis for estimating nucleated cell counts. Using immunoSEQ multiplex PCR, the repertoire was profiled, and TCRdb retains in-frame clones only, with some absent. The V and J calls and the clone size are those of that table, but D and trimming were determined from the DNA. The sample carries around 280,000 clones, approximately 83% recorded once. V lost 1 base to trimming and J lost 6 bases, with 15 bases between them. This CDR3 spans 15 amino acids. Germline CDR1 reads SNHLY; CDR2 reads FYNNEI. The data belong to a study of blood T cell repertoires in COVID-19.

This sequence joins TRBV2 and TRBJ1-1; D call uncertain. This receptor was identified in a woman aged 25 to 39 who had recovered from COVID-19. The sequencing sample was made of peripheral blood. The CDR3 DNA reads TGTGCCAGCAGTGAAGAGAACAGCGGGGAGGCTGAAGCTTTCTTT. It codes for CASSEENSGEAEAFF.